This entry features one TCR beta chain sequence. What it binds is not known. A second roughly 6 to 11 cycle PCR used barcoded and J-beta primers. MiXCR was run by TCRdb on the 5' RACE reads, yielding one entry per CDR3 protein. The profile shows roughly 1,700,000 distinct CDR3 sequences, roughly 30% of them singletons. The entry originates in a study of blood T cells in healthy people across ages. Overall study findings and caveats: The CMV status of each donor remained undetermined, and this could have confounded shifts in expanded clonotypes. Without sorted subsets, naive and antigen-experienced compartments could not be conclusively compared.

Peripheral blood samples of roughly 9.8 milliliters were drawn from each donor. Germline V gene data show CDR1 as SQVTM and CDR2 as ANQGSEA. The CDR3 runs to 14 residues. The trim removed 6 bases at V and 8 bases at J, leaving 8 bases unmatched. This TCR derives from a woman aged 30 to 39 in good health. Sequencing input: blood. The chain uses TRBV29-1 and TRBJ1-6; 9 bases agree with TRBD1. The CDR3 DNA reads TGCAGCGTAAGGACAGGGGATGTTTATTCACCCCTCCACTTT. It translates to CSVRTGDVYSPLHF.